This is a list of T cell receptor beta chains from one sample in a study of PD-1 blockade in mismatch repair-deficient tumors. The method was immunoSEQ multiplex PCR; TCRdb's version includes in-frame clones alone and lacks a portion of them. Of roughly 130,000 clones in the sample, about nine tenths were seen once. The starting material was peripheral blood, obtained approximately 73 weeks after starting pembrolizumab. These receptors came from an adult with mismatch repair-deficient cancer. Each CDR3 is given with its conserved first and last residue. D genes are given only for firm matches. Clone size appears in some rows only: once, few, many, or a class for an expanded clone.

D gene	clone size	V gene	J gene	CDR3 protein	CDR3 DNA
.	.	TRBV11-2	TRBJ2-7	CASSRAPASRFEQYF	TGTGCCAGCAGCCGAGCTCCCGCGTCCCGTTTCGAGCAGTACTTC
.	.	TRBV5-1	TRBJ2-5	CASSLLGGQETQYF	TGCGCCAGCAGCTTGTTAGGTGGGCAAGAGACCCAGTACTTC
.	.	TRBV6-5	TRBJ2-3	CASSYGQVSTDTQYF	TGTGCCAGCAGTTATGGTCAAGTCAGCACAGATACGCAGTATTTT
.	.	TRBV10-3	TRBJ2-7	CAISASLGSSYEQYF	TGTGCCATCAGTGCCTCACTCGGGAGCTCCTACGAGCAGTACTTC
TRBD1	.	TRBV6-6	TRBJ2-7	CASSRQGAHEQYF	TGTGCCAGCAGTCGACAGGGCGCCCACGAGCAGTACTTC
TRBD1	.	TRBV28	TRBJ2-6	CASSSSPGTGPGANVLTF	TGTGCCAGCAGTTCCTCACCCGGGACAGGGCCTGGGGCCAACGTCCTGACTTTC
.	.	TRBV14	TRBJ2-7	CASSQDWGEQYF	TGTGCCAGCAGCCAAGATTGGGGAGAGCAGTACTTC
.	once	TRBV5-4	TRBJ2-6	CASSFYQALYSGANVLTF	TGTGCCAGCAGCTTTTATCAGGCCCTGTACTCTGGGGCCAACGTCCTGACTTTC
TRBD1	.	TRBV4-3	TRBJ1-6	CASSQDRDREINSPLHF	TGCGCCAGCAGCCAAGATAGGGACAGGGAGATAAATTCACCCCTCCACTTT
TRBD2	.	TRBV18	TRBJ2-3	CASSRSRGSDTQYF	TGTGCCAGCTCACGCTCGCGGGGGTCAGATACGCAGTATTTT
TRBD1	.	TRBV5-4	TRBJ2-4	CASSLGQGNIQYF	TGTGCCAGCAGCTTGGGACAGGGAAACATTCAGTACTTC
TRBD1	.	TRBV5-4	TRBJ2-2	CASSLRPGQKNTGELFF	TGTGCCAGCAGCTTGAGGCCGGGACAGAAGAACACCGGGGAGCTGTTTTTT
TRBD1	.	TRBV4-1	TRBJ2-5	CASTQTGSGTGQETQYF	TGCGCCAGCACCCAAACAGGTTCCGGGACAGGGCAAGAGACCCAGTACTTC
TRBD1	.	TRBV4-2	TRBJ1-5	CASSQGTGYGNQPQHF	TGTGCCAGCAGCCAGGGGACAGGGTATGGGAATCAGCCCCAGCATTTT
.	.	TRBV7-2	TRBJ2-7	CASSLRPGPSSYEQYF	TGTGCCAGCAGCTTAAGACCGGGACCAAGCTCCTACGAGCAGTACTTC
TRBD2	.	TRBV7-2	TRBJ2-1	CASSWTSGSSYNEQFF	TGTGCCAGCAGCTGGACTAGCGGGAGCTCCTACAATGAGCAGTTCTTC
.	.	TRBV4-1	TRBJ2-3	CASSQVTGSADTQYF	TGCGCCAGCAGCCAAGTCACCGGGAGTGCAGATACGCAGTATTTT
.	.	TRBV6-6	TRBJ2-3	CASRLVGGRSTDTQYF	TGTGCCAGCAGGCTGGTGGGCGGTCGTAGCACAGATACGCAGTATTTT
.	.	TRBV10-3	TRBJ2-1	CAISFGREYNEQFF	TGTGCCATCTCGTTCGGGCGGGAATACAATGAGCAGTTCTTC
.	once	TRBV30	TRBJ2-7	CAWKTAGTSYEQYF	TGTGCCTGGAAAACAGCGGGTACCTCCTACGAGCAGTACTTC
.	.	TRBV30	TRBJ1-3	CAWSAPGPSRGNTIYF	TGTGCCTGGAGTGCCCCGGGACCCTCCCGGGGAAACACCATATATTTT
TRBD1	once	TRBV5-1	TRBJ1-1	CASSLLWQGEEAFF	TGCGCCAGCAGCTTATTATGGCAGGGGGAAGAAGCTTTCTTT
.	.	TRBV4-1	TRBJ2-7	CASSHQGKSSYEQYF	TGCGCCAGCAGCCACCAGGGGAAGAGCTCCTACGAGCAGTACTTC
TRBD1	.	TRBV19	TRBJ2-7	CASSIVRDSLHEQYF	TGTGCCAGTAGTATAGTCCGGGACAGCCTACACGAGCAGTACTTC
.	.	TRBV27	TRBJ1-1	CASSLYKGLNTEAFF	TGTGCCAGCAGTTTATATAAGGGCTTGAACACTGAAGCTTTCTTT
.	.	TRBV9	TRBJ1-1	CASSVDSRSLFEEAFF	TGTGCCAGCAGCGTAGATTCAAGGAGCTTGTTTGAAGAAGCTTTCTTT
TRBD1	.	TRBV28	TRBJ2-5	CASSVSGGGETQYF	TGTGCCAGCAGTGTCTCAGGGGGCGGAGAGACCCAGTACTTC
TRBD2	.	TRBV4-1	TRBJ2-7	CASSQDTVLAGDEQYF	TGCGCCAGCAGCCAAGATACCGTACTAGCGGGAGACGAGCAGTACTTC
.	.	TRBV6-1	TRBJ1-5	CASSEIGGASNQPQHF	TGTGCCAGCAGTGAAATCGGAGGAGCCAGCAATCAGCCCCAGCATTTT
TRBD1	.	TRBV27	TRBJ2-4	CASSLISGTGAKNIQYF	TGTGCCAGCAGTTTAATCAGCGGGACAGGGGCCAAAAACATTCAGTACTTC